These 28 T cell receptor beta chains originate from one sample sequenced in a study of T cells in Graves' hyperthyroidism and ophthalmopathy. RNA transcripts were the template for amplifying TCR beta CDR3 regions. Carried out on the TCR CDR3, a first-round RT-PCR used the HTBI primer set. Via MiXCR, TCRdb re-called the multiplex PCR reads, giving one row per CDR3 protein. The sample comprises some 700,000 distinct CDR3 sequences, 15% to 20% of which are singletons, and 15% rests with the top ten. What was sequenced was blood. These receptors were obtained from a man aged 50 to 60 with Graves' hyperthyroidism.

This clonotype was seen a few times. The V call is TRBV5-1, the J call TRBJ2-7, with unresolved D. CDR3 length: 15 residues. V lost 0 bases, J lost 6 bases, and 16 bases lay in between. The germline V gene encodes CDR1 SGHRS and CDR2 YFSETQ. For the CDR3, the DNA is TGCGCCAGCAGCTTGGAGACTGGGGTATGGGCCGAGCAGTACTTC. Translating it yields CASSLETGVWAEQYF.

The chain employs TRBV9 and TRBJ2-1, with D hard to call. This CDR3 has 14 residues. Germline V gives CDR1 SGDLS, CDR2 YYNGEE. V was trimmed by 4 bases and J by 5 bases, leaving 13 bases between them. The CDR3 DNA sequence: TGTGCCAGCAGCCTAAGGGTTGTAGACAATGAGCAGTTCTTC. This translates into CASSLRVVDNEQFF.

Many counts were recorded for this clonotype. The genes are TRBV24-1 and TRBJ2-5; 11 nucleotides match TRBD2. This CDR3 comprises 16 residues. Germline V gene data show CDR1 as KGHDR and CDR2 as SFDVKD. With 4 bases clipped from V and 11 bases from J, the junction kept 14 bases outside the gene matches. The CDR3: CATSERTSGQGQLQYF. The CDR3 region has the DNA TGTGCCACCAGTGAAAGGACTAGCGGGCAAGGTCAGCTTCAGTACTTC.

This clonotype has at least ten counts. The chain links TRBV11-2 to TRBJ2-7, with a tentative D call TRBD2 (6 bases). CDR1 and CDR2 from the germline V gene are SGHAT and FQNNGV. The V end lost 3 bases, the J end lost 5 bases, and 14 bases lay between the germline ends. This CDR3 region has 14 residues. The CDR3 DNA follows: TGTGCCAGCAGCTTGGGCGGGGCCCGAGACGAGCAGTACTTC. It translates to CASSLGGARDEQYF.

This clonotype was seen a few times. The V gene is TRBV29-1, the J gene TRBJ2-7; no definite D call. The CDR3 has 12 residues. Trimming removed 4 bases at V and 4 bases at J, with 11 bases between. Germline V CDR1 and CDR2: SQVTM, ANQGSEA. In nucleotides, the CDR3 is TGCAGCGTTGCTGGGGTCGGGTACGAGCAGTACTTC. The encoded protein is CSVAGVGYEQYF.

This clonotype was counted between two and nine times. Possible read error: a much larger clone is one base away. The V and J genes are TRBV3-1 and TRBJ2-7; 9 bases match TRBD1. The CDR3 runs 14 residues. CDR1 LGHDT and CDR2 YNNKEL come from the germline V gene (reference sequence). After removal of 5 bases from V and 4 bases from J, the junction contained 6 bases not matched to a gene. The CDR3: CASSTQGQGYEQYF. The CDR3 bases are TGTGCCAGCAGCACCCAGGGACAGGGATACGAGCAGTACTTC.

This clonotype was picked up a small number of times. The rearrangement links TRBV7-9 to TRBJ2-3, with TRBD1 matching 7 bases. The CDR3 covers 16 residues. V shed 1 base, J shed 0 bases, and the junction held 4 bases outside the gene matches. The germline V gene encodes CDR1 SEHNR and CDR2 FQNEAQ (reference sequence). CDR3 protein: CASSLVRGPSTDTQYF. The DNA of the CDR3 is TGTGCCAGCAGCTTAGTAAGGGGGCCTAGCACAGATACGCAGTATTTT. Looking up the rest from reference TRBV7-9 and TRBJ2-3 gives the full variable domain: DTGVSQNPRHKITKRGQNVTFRCDPISEHNRLYWYRQTLGQGPEFLTYFQNEAQLEKSRLLSDRFSAERPKGSFSTLEIQRTEQGDSAMYLCASSLVRGPSTDTQYFGPGTRLTVL.

The chain is built from TRBV5-5 and TRBJ2-3; 11 nucleotides agree with TRBD1. CDR3 length: 16 residues. The germline CDR1 and CDR2 sequences are SGHKS and YYEKEE (reference sequence). J gave up 5 bases and V 3 bases, and 8 bases lay outside the gene matches. In DNA, the CDR3 is TGTGCCAGCAGCTCTAGGACAGGGGGCTCGGTAGATACGCAGTATTTT. Protein product: CASSSRTGGSVDTQYF. Drawing the rest from reference TRBV5-5 and TRBJ2-3, the complete variable domain is DAGVTQSPTHLIKTRGQQVTLRCSPISGHKSVSWYQQVLGQGPQFIFQYYEKEERGRGNFPDRFSARQFPNYSSELNVNALLLGDSALYLCASSSRTGGSVDTQYFGPGTRLTVL.

This clonotype was counted only a few times. The gene calls are TRBV28 and TRBJ2-7; 8 bases are shared with TRBD1. V lost 7 bases and J lost 4; bases outside the gene matches: 6. From germline, CDR1 is MDHEN and CDR2 SYDVKM. The CDR3 consists of 13 residues. The CDR3 DNA reads as TGTGCCAGCAATCAGGGGGCAGCTTACGAGCAGTACTTC. Protein product: CASNQGAAYEQYF. The full variable domain, with the rest looked up from reference TRBV28 and TRBJ2-7, is DVKVTQSSRYLVKRTGEKVFLECVQDMDHENMFWYRQDPGLGLRLIYFSYDVKMKEKGDIPEGYSVSREKKERFSLILESASTNQTSMYLCASNQGAAYEQYFGPGTRLTVT.

The chain carries TRBV9 and TRBJ2-2; TRBD2 matches at 7 bases. CDR1 is SGDLS, CDR2 YYNGEE, per germline. V shed 0 bases, J shed 5 bases, and the junction held 4 bases outside the gene matches. The CDR3 extends over 15 amino acids. CDR3: CASSVEGRETGELFF. The CDR3 region has the DNA TGTGCCAGCAGCGTAGAGGGGAGGGAAACCGGGGAGCTGTTTTTT.

This clonotype has only a few counts. This chain joins TRBV6-1 and TRBJ2-1; D may be TRBD2 (5 bases). The CDR3 contains 16 residues. The V gene lost 7 bases and the J gene lost 0 bases, with 16 bases spanning the gap. Germline V gene data show CDR1 as MNHNS and CDR2 as SASEGT. The CDR3 loop reads CASIRVSGSSYNEQFF. The CDR3 DNA sequence: TGTGCCAGCATACGGGTAAGCGGTAGCTCCTACAATGAGCAGTTCTTC.

This clonotype came up once. It may be a read error: a sequence one base away is much more abundant. The chain is built from TRBV18 and TRBJ2-1, with 7 bases identical to TRBD2. The CDR3 is 14 amino acids. Trimming took 2 bases from V and 7 from J; bases not matched to a gene: 5. Germline assignment: CDR1 KGHSH and CDR2 LQKENI. CDR3 in amino acids: CASSPASGGNEQFF. CDR3 sequence (DNA): TGTGCCAGCTCACCAGCTAGCGGAGGAAATGAGCAGTTCTTC.

The chain has TRBV4-1 and TRBJ1-1; D is uncertain. Trimming cost V 4 bases and J 0 bases, with 12 bases left between them. The CDR3 runs 15 residues. Looked up from germline, CDR1 is MGHRA and CDR2 is YSYEKL. CDR3 sequence: CASSPQTNMNTEAFF. The CDR3 nucleotides are TGCGCCAGCAGCCCACAAACCAACATGAACACTGAAGCTTTCTTT.

This clonotype was detected many times. The J gene is TRBJ2-7, the V gene TRBV11-3; weak D call: TRBD1 (5 bases). This CDR3 has 13 amino acids. Germline V lookup: CDR1 SGHNT, CDR2 YENEEA. V dropped 5 bases and J dropped 6 bases, with 14 bases sitting between them. The chain's CDR3 is CASSPGHAREQYF. The CDR3 DNA sequence: TGTGCCAGCAGCCCCGGACATGCTCGCGAGCAGTACTTC.

This clonotype was counted at least ten times. The gene calls are TRBV9 and TRBJ1-6, with a weak D call TRBD1 (5 bases). The germline CDR1 and CDR2 sequences are SGDLS and YYNGEE. V was shortened by 0 bases and J by 9 bases, with 7 bases between the two germline ends. The CDR3 loop spans 13 amino acids. The chain's CDR3 is CASSVEGASPLHF. The CDR3 DNA reads TGTGCCAGCAGCGTAGAAGGGGCTTCACCCCTCCACTTT.

This chain's CDR3 is CASSLHQAQWTEAFF. CDR3 bases: TGTGCCAGCAGCTTACATCAGGCACAGTGGACTGAAGCTTTCTTT. This chain links TRBV7-9 with TRBJ1-1, with no clear D. The germline V gene encodes CDR1 SEHNR and CDR2 FQNEAQ (reference sequence). V was clipped by 2 bases and J by 5 bases, with 15 bases between them. The CDR3 has 15 residues.

The genes are TRBV10-3 and TRBJ2-7, with a possible D match to TRBD1 (6 bases). V was pared by 3 bases and J by 3 bases, with 12 bases between. The V gene's germline CDR1 is ENHRY and CDR2 SYGVKD. The CDR3 spans 14 residues. Here the CDR3 reads CAISDVGHRYEQYF. CDR3 nucleotide sequence: TGTGCCATCAGTGACGTGGGACATCGCTACGAGCAGTACTTC.

The CDR3 here is CASSLDRVRGGSRTEAFF. In DNA form, the CDR3 reads TGCGCCAGCAGCCTGGACAGGGTAAGAGGGGGTAGCCGTACTGAAGCTTTCTTT. V gene TRBV4-1 combines with J gene TRBJ1-1; 8 nucleotides line up with TRBD1. The ends lost 4 bases at V and 5 bases at J; junction bases unmatched: 18. The CDR3 extends over 18 amino acids. Per the germline V gene, CDR1 is MGHRA and CDR2 is YSYEKL.

The rearrangement uses TRBV29-1 and TRBJ2-1; 9 nucleotides match TRBD1. This CDR3 region has 15 residues. Germline assignment: CDR1 SQVTM and CDR2 ANQGSEA. The V gene end was trimmed by 7 bases and the J gene end by 4 bases; junction bases not matched to a gene: 11. The CDR3 region is CSAATGTGIYNEQFF. DNA for the CDR3: TGCAGCGCCGCAACCGGGACAGGGATTTACAATGAGCAGTTCTTC.

Many counts were recorded for this clonotype. The CDR3 loop is CASSLSEGTGKNEQFF. The CDR3 DNA follows: TGTGCCAGCAGTTTATCTGAGGGGACGGGGAAGAATGAGCAGTTCTTC. This sequence joins TRBV27 and TRBJ2-1, with D possibly being TRBD1 or TRBD2 (5 bases each). Trimming pared 0 bases from V and 7 bases from J, leaving 16 bases between. The CDR3 has 16 residues. Germline V gives CDR1 MNHEY, CDR2 SMNVEV (reference sequence).

A word on this clonotype: This CDR3 is missing its conserved last phenylalanine or tryptophan, likely due to a read error. The chain has TRBV19 and TRBJ2-7; maybe TRBD1 (6 bases). In germline, CDR1 is LNHDA, CDR2 SQIVND (reference sequence). This CDR3 has 14 amino acids. V was cut by 4 bases and J by 5 bases, with 15 bases left in between. CDR3 protein: CASSTFGTTDEQYL. The CDR3 DNA reads as TGTGCCAGTAGTACCTTCGGGACAACGGACGAGCAGTACCTC.

This clonotype was recorded many times. The CDR3, as DNA: TGTGCCAGCACTGAGGGGGGAGCCGACTCCTACGAGCAGTACTTC. It translates to CASTEGGADSYEQYF. V and J are TRBV28 and TRBJ2-7; D is possibly TRBD1 or TRBD2 (6 bases each). Germline lookup yields CDR1 MDHEN and CDR2 SYDVKM. The V and J ends lost 7 bases and 0 bases respectively, with 16 bases between them. The CDR3 contains 15 residues.

At least ten counts were recorded for this clonotype. The V call is TRBV5-1, the J call TRBJ2-5; TRBD1 matches 8 bases. CDR3 length: 16 residues. Germline V lookup: CDR1 SGHRS, CDR2 YFSETQ. V gave up 4 bases and J gave up 0 bases; unmatched junction bases: 8. CDR3 DNA: TGCGCCAGCAGCCCGGGGACAGGCGGGTACCAAGAGACCCAGTACTTC. This gives the protein CASSPGTGGYQETQYF.

The genes are TRBV28 and TRBJ1-5, with D perhaps TRBD1 (5 bases). Germline loops: CDR1 MDHEN, CDR2 SYDVKM. V gave up 4 bases and J gave up 4 bases, with 14 bases separating them. The CDR3 covers 15 residues. CDR3 loop: CASSSPGRGNQPQHF. DNA of the CDR3: TGTGCCAGCAGTTCCCCGGGGAGGGGAAATCAGCCCCAGCATTTT.

The gene calls are TRBV15 and TRBJ2-1; 7 positions match TRBD2. The germline CDR1 and CDR2 sequences are LNHNV and YYDKDF (reference sequence). The CDR3 is made up of 17 amino acids. The V segment lost 1 base and the J segment 1 base; nucleotides outside the gene matches: 7. CDR3 in amino acids: CATSRARTRKSYNEQFF. CDR3 nucleotides: TGTGCCACCAGCAGAGCCCGGACTAGGAAATCCTACAATGAGCAGTTCTTC. Full variable domain (rest looked up from reference TRBV15 and TRBJ2-1): DAMVIQNPRYQVTQFGKPVTLSCSQTLNHNVMYWYQQKSSQAPKLLFHYYDKDFNNEADTPDNFQSRRPNTSFCFLDIRSPGLGDTAMYLCATSRARTRKSYNEQFFGPGTRLTVL.

At least ten counts were recorded for this clonotype. J is TRBJ2-3 and V is TRBV12-3 or TRBV12-4; 12 positions match TRBD2. V trimming: 7 bases; J trimming: 6 bases; junction bases outside the gene matches: 8. CDR3 length: 15 residues. This CDR3 is CASTYRTSGADTQYF. DNA for the CDR3: TGTGCCAGCACTTATCGGACTAGCGGGGCGGATACGCAGTATTTT.

The chain joins TRBV14 to TRBJ1-1, with D perhaps matching TRBD1 (6 bases). This CDR3 comprises 15 residues. The germline V and J ends were trimmed by 4 bases and 1 base, with 13 bases remaining between them. The germline gives CDR1 SGHDN, CDR2 FVKESK. The CDR3 sequence is CASSLTRGWNTEAFF. CDR3 sequence (DNA): TGTGCCAGCAGCCTAACCAGGGGATGGAACACTGAAGCTTTCTTT.

This clonotype has at least ten counts. The chain couples TRBV7-9 to TRBJ2-7, with D unresolved. This CDR3 is built from 14 residues. V was cut by 6 bases and J by 5 bases, with 17 bases left in between. Germline V lookup: CDR1 SEHNR, CDR2 FQNEAQ (reference sequence). The CDR3 is CASSFDTPRDEQYF. As DNA, the CDR3 is TGTGCCAGCAGTTTCGACACCCCCCGGGACGAGCAGTACTTC.